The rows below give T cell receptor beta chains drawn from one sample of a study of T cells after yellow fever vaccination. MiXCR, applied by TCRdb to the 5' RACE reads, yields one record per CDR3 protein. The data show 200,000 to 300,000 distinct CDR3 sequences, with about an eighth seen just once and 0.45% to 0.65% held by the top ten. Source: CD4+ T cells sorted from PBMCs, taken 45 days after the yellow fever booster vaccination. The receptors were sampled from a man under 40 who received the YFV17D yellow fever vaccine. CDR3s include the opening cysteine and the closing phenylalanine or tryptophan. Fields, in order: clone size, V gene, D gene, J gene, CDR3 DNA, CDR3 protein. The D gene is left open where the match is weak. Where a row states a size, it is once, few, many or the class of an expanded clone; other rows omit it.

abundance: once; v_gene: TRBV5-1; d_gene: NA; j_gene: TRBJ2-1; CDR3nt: TGCGCCAGCAGCCGTTGGAGCCAGGGCGATGAGCAGTTGTTC; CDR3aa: CASSRWSQGDEQLF
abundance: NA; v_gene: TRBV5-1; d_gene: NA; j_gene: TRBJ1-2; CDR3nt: TGCGCCAGCAGCCTGGCGGGGACGGTGAATAACTATGGCTACACCTTC; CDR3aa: CASSLAGTVNNYGYTF
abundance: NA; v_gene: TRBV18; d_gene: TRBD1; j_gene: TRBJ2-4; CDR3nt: TGTGCCAGCTCTACGACAGGGGGCAAGAACATTCAGTACTTC; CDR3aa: CASSTTGGKNIQYF
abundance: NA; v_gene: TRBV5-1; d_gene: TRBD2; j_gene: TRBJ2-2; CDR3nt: TGCGCCAGCAGGGGACTAGCGGGAGTTGACGGGGAGCTGTTTTTT; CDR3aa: CASRGLAGVDGELFF
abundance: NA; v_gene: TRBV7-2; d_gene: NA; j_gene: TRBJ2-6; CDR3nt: TGTGCCAGCAGTGCACAGGCCCTCTCTGGGGCCAACGTCCTGACTTTC; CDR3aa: CASSAQALSGANVLTF
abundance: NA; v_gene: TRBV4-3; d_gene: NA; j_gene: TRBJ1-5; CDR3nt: TGCGCCAGCAGCCAAGGTCTAGGGAGGAATCAGCCCCAGCATTTT; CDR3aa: CASSQGLGRNQPQHF
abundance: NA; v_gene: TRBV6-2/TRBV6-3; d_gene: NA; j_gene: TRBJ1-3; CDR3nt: TGTGCCAGCAGTTTTCGACGAAACACCATATATTTT; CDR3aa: CASSFRRNTIYF
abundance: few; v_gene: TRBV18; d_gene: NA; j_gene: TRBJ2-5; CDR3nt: TGTGCCAGTTCCCAGAGCCTAGAGACCCAGTACTTC; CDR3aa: CASSQSLETQYF
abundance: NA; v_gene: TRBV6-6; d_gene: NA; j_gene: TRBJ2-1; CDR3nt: TGTGCCAGCGGAGGGGTGGGCAATGAGCAGTTCTTC; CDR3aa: CASGGVGNEQFF
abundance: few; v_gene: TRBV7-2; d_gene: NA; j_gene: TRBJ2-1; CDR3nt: TGTGCCAGCAGTGGAATGGGTAGCGAGAGCTCCTACAATGAGCAGTTCTTC; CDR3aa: CASSGMGSESSYNEQFF
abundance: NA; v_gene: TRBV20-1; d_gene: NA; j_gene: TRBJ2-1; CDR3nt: TGCAGTGCTACTAACCCGGTTGACAATGAGCAGTTCTTC; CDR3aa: CSATNPVDNEQFF
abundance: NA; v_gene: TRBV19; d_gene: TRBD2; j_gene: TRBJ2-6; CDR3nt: TGTGCCAGTAGGTGGAGCGGGGTGGGGAAGCGGGCCAACGTCCTGACTTTC; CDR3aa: CASRWSGVGKRANVLTF
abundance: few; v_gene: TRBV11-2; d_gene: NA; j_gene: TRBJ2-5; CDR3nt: TGTGCCAGCAGCTCCCAGACTGGAGAGACCCAGTACTTC; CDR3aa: CASSSQTGETQYF
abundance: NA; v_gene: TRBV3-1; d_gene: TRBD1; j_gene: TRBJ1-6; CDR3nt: TGTGCCAGCAGCCCGGGACAGGGGGCCTCACCCCTCCACTTT; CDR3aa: CASSPGQGASPLHF
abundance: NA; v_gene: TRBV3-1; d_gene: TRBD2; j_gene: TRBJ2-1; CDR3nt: TGTGCCAGCAGCTTCCGGGGGGGGTTTCCTATGTACAATGAGCAGTTCTTC; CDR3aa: CASSFRGGFPMYNEQFF
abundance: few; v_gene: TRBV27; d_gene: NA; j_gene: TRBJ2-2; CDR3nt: TGTGCCAGCAGTTCCAGACAGTCCACCGGGGAGCTGTTTTTT; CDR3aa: CASSSRQSTGELFF
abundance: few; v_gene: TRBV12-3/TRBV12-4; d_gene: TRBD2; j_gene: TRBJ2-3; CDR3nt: TGTGCCAGCAGTCTCTGGACTAGCGGGCCAGATACGCAGTATTTT; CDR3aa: CASSLWTSGPDTQYF
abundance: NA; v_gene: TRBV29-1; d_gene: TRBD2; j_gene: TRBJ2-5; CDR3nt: TGCAGCGTTGAAATCCTGGCTAGCGGGATTGAGACCCAGTACTTC; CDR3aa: CSVEILASGIETQYF
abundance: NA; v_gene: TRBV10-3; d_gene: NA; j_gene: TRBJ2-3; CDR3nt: TGTGCCTTCAGCTTCAGCACAGATACGCAGTATTTT; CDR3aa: CAFSFSTDTQYF
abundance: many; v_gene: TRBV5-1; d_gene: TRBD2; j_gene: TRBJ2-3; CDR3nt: TGCGCCAGCAGTCCCGGGACTAGCACCAGAACAGATACGCAGTATTTT; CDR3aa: CASSPGTSTRTDTQYF
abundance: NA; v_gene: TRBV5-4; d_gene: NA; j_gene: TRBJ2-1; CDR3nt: TGTGCCAGCAGCCCCCGACCGGGGAGCTACAATGAGCAGTTCTTC; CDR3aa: CASSPRPGSYNEQFF
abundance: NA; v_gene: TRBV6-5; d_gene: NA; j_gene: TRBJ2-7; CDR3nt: TGTGCCAGCAGTTACGGAGGAGGGACTCGAACCTACGAGCAGTACTTC; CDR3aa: CASSYGGGTRTYEQYF
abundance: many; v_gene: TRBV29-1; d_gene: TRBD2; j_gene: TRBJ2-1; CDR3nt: TGCAGCGTTCGCCTTGGACCGGGGAGGGAGAATGAGCAGTTCTTC; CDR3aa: CSVRLGPGRENEQFF
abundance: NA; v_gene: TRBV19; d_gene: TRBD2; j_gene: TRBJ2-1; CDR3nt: TGTGCCAGTACCGTAACGGGAGGTAATGAGCAGTTCTTC; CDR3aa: CASTVTGGNEQFF
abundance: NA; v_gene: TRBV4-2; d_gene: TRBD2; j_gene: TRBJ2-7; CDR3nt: TGTGCCAGCAGCCAAGCTCGGTCGGCGCGGGAGGGCTACGAGCAGTACTTC; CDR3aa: CASSQARSAREGYEQYF
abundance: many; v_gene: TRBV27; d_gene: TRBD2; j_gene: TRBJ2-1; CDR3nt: TGTGCCAGCAGTTTATCGTCACTAGCGGGAGTATATGAGCAGTTCTTC; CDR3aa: CASSLSSLAGVYEQFF
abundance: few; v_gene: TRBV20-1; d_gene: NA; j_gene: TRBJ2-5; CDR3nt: TGCAGTGCTACTAGCCGGGACGGAAAAGAGACCCAGTACTTC; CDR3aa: CSATSRDGKETQYF
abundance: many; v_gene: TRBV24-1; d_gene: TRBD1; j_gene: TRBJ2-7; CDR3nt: TGTGTCAGGGACAGGGGCTCCTACGAGCAGTACTTC; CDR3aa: CVRDRGSYEQYF
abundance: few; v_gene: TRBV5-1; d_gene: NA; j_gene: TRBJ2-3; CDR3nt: TGCGCCAGCACCCTGGGTGATGGGACCTCTTTCACAGATACGCAGTATTTT; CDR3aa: CASTLGDGTSFTDTQYF
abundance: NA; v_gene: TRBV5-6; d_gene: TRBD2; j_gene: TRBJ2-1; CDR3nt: TGTGCCAGCAGCTTTCCAACCGGGACTAGCTACAATGAGCAGTTCTTC; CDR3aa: CASSFPTGTSYNEQFF
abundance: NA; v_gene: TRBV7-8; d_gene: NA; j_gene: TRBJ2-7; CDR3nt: TGTGCCAGCAGCTTCTTTACCGGCTACGAGCAGTACTTC; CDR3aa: CASSFFTGYEQYF
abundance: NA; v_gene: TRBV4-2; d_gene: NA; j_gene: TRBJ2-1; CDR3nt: TGTGCCAGCAGCCCCGCGCTCCTCGGGGCCTACAATGAGCAGTTCTTC; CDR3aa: CASSPALLGAYNEQFF
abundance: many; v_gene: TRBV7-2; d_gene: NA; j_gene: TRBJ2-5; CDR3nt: TGTGCCAGCAGCTTCAGCGGGTACCAAGAGACCCAGTACTTC; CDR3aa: CASSFSGYQETQYF
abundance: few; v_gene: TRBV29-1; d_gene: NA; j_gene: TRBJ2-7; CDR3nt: TGCAGCGTTGGCGGCGGGACAGATGCCTACGAGCAGTACTTC; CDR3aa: CSVGGGTDAYEQYF
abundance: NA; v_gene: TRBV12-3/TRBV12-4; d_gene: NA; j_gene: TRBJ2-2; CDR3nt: TGTGCCAGCACCTTACGGAAATCGAACACCGGGGAGCTGTTTTTT; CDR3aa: CASTLRKSNTGELFF
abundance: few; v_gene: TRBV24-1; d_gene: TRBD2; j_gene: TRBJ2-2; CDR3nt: TGTGCCACCAGTGACCCGACGACTAGCGGGAGGGCAAACACCGGGGAGCTGTTTTTT; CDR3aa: CATSDPTTSGRANTGELFF
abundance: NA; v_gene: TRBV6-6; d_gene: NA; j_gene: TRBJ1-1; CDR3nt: TGTGCCAGCAGTTACATGGGTACTGAAGCTTTCTTT; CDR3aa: CASSYMGTEAFF
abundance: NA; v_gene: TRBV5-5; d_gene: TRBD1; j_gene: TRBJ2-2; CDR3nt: TGTGCCAGCGGTGGACAGGGGAACACCGGGGAGCTGTTTTTT; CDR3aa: CASGGQGNTGELFF
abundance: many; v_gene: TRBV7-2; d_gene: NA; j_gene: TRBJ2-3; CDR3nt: TGTGCCAGCAGCTTAGTGGGGGGACCCACAGATACGCAGTATTTT; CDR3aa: CASSLVGGPTDTQYF
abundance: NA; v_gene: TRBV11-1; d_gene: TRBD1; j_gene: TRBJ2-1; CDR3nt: TGTGCCAGCAGCTTGACAGGGGTAACTAGGGGTGAGCAGTTCTTC; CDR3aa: CASSLTGVTRGEQFF
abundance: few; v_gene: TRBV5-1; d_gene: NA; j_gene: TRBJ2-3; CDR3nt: TGCGCCAGCAGCTTGGAGGAGACTGATACGCAGTATTTT; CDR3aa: CASSLEETDTQYF
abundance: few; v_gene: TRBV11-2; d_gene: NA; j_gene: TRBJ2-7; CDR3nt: TGTGCCAGCAGCTTAGTCCAGGCCTACGAGCAGTACTTC; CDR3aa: CASSLVQAYEQYF
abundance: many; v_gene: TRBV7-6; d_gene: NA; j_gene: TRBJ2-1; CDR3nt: TGTGCCAGCAGCTTAGCTCGGGGTGCGGGCAATGAGCAGTTCTTC; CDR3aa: CASSLARGAGNEQFF
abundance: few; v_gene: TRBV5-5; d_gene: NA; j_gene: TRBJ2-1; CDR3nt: TGTGCCAGCAGCTGGAGAGAGAGCTCCTACAATGAGCAGTTCTTC; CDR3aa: CASSWRESSYNEQFF
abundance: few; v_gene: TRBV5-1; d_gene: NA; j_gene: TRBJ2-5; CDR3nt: TGCGCCAGCAGCTTGGGGAAATTGGAGACCCAGTACTTC; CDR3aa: CASSLGKLETQYF
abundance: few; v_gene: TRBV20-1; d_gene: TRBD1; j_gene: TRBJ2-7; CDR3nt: TGCAGTGCCAGAAAACAGGGGCCCTACGAGCAGTACTTC; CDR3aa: CSARKQGPYEQYF
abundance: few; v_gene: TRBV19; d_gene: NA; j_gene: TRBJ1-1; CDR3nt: TGTGCCACCATAAGATCGGGACGGAAGAACACTGAAGCTTTCTTT; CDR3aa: CATIRSGRKNTEAFF
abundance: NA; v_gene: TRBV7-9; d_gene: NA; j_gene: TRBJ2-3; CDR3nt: TGTGCCAGCAGCTTGGTAGCGGTTAGCACAGATACGCAGTATTTT; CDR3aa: CASSLVAVSTDTQYF
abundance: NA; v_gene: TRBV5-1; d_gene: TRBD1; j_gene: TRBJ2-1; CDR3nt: TGCGCCAGCAGCTTGGAAGGGACAGGGGGTCACAATGAGCAGTTCTTC; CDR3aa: CASSLEGTGGHNEQFF
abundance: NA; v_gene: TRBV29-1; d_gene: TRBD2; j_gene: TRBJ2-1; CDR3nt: TGCAGCGTGGCAGGGATAGCGGGAGGGCCCTCTCTAGATGAGCAGTTCTTC; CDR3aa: CSVAGIAGGPSLDEQFF
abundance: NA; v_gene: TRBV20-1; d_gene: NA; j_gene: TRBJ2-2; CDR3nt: TGCAGTGCTAGTTCGGGGAGTCCCACCGGGGAGCTGTTTTTT; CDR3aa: CSASSGSPTGELFF
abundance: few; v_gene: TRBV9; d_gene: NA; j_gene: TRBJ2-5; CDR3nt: TGTGCCGCCTTGGCGGGCGAGTACCAAGAGACCCAGTACTTC; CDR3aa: CAALAGEYQETQYF
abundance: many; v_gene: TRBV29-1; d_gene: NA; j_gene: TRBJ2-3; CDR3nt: TGCAGCGGGACTAAGACAGATACGCAGTATTTT; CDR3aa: CSGTKTDTQYF
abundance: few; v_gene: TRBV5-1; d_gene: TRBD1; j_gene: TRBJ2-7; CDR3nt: TGCGCCAGCAGCTTGGAGGGGACAGTTTACGAGCAGTACTTC; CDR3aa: CASSLEGTVYEQYF
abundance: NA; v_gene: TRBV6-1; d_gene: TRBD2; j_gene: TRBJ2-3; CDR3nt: TGTGCCAGCAGCCGTCTTATAGCGGGAGGAGGGACAGATACGCAGTATTTT; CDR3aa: CASSRLIAGGGTDTQYF
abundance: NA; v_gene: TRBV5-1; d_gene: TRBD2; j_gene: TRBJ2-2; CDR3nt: TGCGCCAGCAGCCCAGGGACTAGCGGGAGCCCGGGCACCGGGGAGCTGTTTTTT; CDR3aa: CASSPGTSGSPGTGELFF
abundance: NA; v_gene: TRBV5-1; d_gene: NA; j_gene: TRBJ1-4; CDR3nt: TGCGCCAGCAGCGGAAGGGGTGACGGAACTAATGAAAAACTGTTTTTT; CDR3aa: CASSGRGDGTNEKLFF
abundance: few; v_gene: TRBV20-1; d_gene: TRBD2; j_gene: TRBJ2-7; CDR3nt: TGCAGTGCTAGACTGACTAGCGGGAGCTACGAGCAGTACTTC; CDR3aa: CSARLTSGSYEQYF
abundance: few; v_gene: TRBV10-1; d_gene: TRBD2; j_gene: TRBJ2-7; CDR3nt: TGCGCCAGCAGTGAGACTAGCGGAGTTACCTACGAGCAGTACTTC; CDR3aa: CASSETSGVTYEQYF